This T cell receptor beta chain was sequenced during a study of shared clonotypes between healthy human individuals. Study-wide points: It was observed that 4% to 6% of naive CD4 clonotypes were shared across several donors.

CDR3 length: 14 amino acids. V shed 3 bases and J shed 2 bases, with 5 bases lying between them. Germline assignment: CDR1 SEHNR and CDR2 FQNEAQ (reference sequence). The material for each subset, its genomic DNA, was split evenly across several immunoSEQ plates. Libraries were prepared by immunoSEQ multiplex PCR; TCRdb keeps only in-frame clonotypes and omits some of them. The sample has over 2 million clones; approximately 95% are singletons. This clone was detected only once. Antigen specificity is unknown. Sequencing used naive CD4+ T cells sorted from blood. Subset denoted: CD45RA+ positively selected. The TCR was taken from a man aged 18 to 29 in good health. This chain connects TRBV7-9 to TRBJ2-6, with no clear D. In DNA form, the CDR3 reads TGTGCCAGCAGCTTGGAAGCTGGGGCCAACGTCCTGACTTTC. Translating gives CASSLEAGANVLTF.